This passage covers 9 T cell receptor beta chains from one sample sequenced in a study of shared clonotypes between healthy human individuals. Using immunoSEQ multiplex PCR, the repertoire was profiled, and TCRdb retains in-frame clones only, with some absent. In the table there are 2 million to 2.5 million clones, 85% to 95% of which are singletons. The sample consisted of naive CD4+ T cells sorted from blood. Sample subset: CD45RA+ positively selected. Source of these receptors: a young man in good health.

This chain uses TRBV7-2 with TRBJ2-5; 9 nucleotides agree with TRBD2. The CDR3 spans 16 residues. Germline loops: CDR1 SGHTA, CDR2 FQGNSA. The J segment lost 1 base and the V segment lost 1 base, leaving 4 bases of the junction unmatched. The CDR3 DNA reads TGTGCCAGCAGCTTAGGCGGCGGGAGGGGCCAAGAGACCCAGTACTTC. Its protein product is CASSLGGGRGQETQYF.

As concerns this clone: Other DNA sequences from this sample encode an identical CDR3 as well. The CDR3 sequence is CASSYVGNSPLHF. Written as DNA, the CDR3 is TGTGCCAGCAGTTACGTAGGAAATTCACCCCTCCACTTT. The rearrangement joins TRBV6-5 to TRBJ1-6; no reliable D call. Germline V gene data show CDR1 as MNHEY and CDR2 as SVGAGI. The CDR3 loop spans 13 amino acids. Trimming stripped 2 bases from V and 7 bases from J, with 6 bases between.

This clone was seen only once. The rearrangement uses TRBV7-9 and TRBJ1-4; 7 positions agree with TRBD1. V lost 4 bases to trimming and J lost 8 bases; unmatched junction nucleotides: 7. The germline V gene encodes CDR1 SEHNR and CDR2 FQNEAQ (reference sequence). This CDR3 region has 14 residues. The CDR3 sequence: CASSSQGGEEKLFF. In DNA form, the CDR3 reads TGTGCCAGCAGCTCCCAGGGGGGTGAAGAAAAACTGTTTTTT.

The chain joins TRBV6-5 to TRBJ1-2, with 7 bases matching TRBD1. Germline V gives CDR1 MNHEY, CDR2 SVGAGI. Losses at the gene ends were 2 bases for V and 3 bases for J; bases not matched to a gene: 3. This CDR3 contains 14 residues. The CDR3 reads CASSYLGTDYGYTF. The CDR3 region has the DNA TGTGCCAGCAGTTACCTTGGGACAGACTATGGCTACACCTTC.

For the CDR3, the DNA is TGTGCCAGCACCTTCAGGGGGGGCGACACTGAAGCTTTCTTT. Its protein is CASTFRGGDTEAFF. J is TRBJ1-1 and V is TRBV5-8, with 7 positions matching TRBD1. CDR3 length: 14 residues. In germline, CDR1 is SGHTS, CDR2 YDEGEE. V shed 6 bases and J 3 bases; nucleotides not matched to a gene: 8.

This clone was observed a few times. The chain has TRBV4-3 and TRBJ2-7, with D unresolved. Germline values: CDR1 LGHNA, CDR2 YSLEER. Trimming removed 0 bases from V and 2 bases from J, with 14 bases in between. CDR3 length equals 16 residues. DNA for the CDR3: TGCGCCAGCAGCCAAGATCTGGCGGACCCTCCCTACGAGCAGTACTTC. It yields the protein CASSQDLADPPYEQYF.

This chain links TRBV2 with TRBJ2-3, with D perhaps being TRBD1 or TRBD2 (5 bases each). Deletions cut 8 bases from V and 4 bases from J, with 7 bases between. CDR3 length: 11 residues. In germline, CDR1 is SNHLY, CDR2 FYNNEI. The CDR3 DNA is TGTGCCAGCGGGACGTCAGATACGCAGTATTTT. It encodes CASGTSDTQYF.

The J gene is TRBJ1-4, the V gene TRBV6-5, with TRBD1 matching 7 bases. After removal of 0 bases from V and 8 bases from J, the junction contained 3 bases not matched to a gene. The germline V gene has CDR1 MNHEY and CDR2 SVGAGI. CDR3 length: 14 residues. In DNA, the CDR3 is TGTGCCAGCAGTTACTCGTTACAGGGGGAAAAACTGTTTTTT. It encodes CASSYSLQGEKLFF.

The CDR3 is CASSEDTSYEQYF. DNA of the CDR3: TGTGCCAGCAGTGAGGACACATCCTACGAGCAGTACTTC. J is TRBJ2-7 and V is TRBV2; D possibly corresponds to TRBD1 (5 bases). CDR1 is SNHLY and CDR2 is FYNNEI in the germline V gene. The CDR3 totals 13 residues. V was shortened by 3 bases and J by 1 base, with 7 bases between the two germline ends.